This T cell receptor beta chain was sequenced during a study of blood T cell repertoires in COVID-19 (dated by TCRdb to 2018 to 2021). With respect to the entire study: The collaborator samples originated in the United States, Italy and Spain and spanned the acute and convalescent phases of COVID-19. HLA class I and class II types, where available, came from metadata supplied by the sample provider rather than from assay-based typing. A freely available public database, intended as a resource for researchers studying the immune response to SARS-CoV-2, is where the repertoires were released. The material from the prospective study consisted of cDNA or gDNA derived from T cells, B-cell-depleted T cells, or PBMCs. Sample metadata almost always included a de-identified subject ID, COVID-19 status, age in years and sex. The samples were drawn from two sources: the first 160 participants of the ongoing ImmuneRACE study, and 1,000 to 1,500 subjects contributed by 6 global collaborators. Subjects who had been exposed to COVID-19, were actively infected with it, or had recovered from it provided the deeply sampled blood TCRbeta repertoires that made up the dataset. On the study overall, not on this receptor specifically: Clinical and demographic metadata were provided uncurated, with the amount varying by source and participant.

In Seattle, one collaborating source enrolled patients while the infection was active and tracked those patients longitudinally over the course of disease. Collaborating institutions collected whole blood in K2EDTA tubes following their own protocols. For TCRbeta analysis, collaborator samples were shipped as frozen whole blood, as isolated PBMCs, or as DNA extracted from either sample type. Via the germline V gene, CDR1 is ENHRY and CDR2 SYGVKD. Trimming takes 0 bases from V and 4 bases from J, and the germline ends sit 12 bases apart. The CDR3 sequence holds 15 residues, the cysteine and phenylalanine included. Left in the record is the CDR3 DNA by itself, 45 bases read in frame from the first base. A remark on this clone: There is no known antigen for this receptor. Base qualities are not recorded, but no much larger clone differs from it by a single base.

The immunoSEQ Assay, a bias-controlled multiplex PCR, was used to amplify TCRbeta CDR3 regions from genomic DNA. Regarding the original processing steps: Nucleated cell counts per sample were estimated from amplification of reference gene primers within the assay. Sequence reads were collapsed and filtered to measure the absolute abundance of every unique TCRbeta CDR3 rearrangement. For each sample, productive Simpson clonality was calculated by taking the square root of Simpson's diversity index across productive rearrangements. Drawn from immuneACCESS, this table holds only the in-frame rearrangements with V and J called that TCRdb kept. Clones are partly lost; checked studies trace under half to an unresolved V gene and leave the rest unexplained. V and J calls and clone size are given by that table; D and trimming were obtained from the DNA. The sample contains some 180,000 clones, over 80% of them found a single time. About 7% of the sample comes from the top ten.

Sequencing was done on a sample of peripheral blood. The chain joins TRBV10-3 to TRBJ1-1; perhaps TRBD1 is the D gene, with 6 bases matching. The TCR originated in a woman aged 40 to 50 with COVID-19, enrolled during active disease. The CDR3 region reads CAISESRGSSTEAFF. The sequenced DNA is TGTGCCATCAGTGAGTCCAGGGGCTCGAGCACTGAAGCTTTCTTT.